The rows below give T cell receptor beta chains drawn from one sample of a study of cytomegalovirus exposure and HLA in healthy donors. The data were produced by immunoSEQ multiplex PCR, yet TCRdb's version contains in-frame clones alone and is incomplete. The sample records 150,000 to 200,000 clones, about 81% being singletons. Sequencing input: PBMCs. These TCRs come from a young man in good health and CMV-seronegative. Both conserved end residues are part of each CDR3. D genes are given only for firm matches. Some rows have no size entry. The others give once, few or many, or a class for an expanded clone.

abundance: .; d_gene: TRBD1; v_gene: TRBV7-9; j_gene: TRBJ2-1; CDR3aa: CASSLTGPGEEQFF; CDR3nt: TGTGCCAGCAGCTTGACAGGGCCCGGGGAGGAGCAGTTCTTC
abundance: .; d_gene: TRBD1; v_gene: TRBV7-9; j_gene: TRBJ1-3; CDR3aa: CASSFGQGATGNTIYF; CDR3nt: TGTGCCAGCAGCTTTGGACAGGGGGCGACTGGAAACACCATATATTTT
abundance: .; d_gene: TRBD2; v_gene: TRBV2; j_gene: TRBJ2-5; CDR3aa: CASSRGLAGKETQYF; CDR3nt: TGTGCCAGCAGTCGAGGACTAGCGGGCAAAGAGACCCAGTACTTC
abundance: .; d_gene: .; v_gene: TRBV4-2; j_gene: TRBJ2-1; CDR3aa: CASSQELLSTNEQFF; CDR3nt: TGTGCCAGCAGCCAAGAACTCCTTTCTACCAATGAGCAGTTCTTC
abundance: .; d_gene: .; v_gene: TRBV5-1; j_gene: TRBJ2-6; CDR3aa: CASSWAGPLSGANVLTF; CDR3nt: TGCGCCAGCAGCTGGGCGGGACCCCTCTCTGGGGCCAACGTCCTGACTTTC
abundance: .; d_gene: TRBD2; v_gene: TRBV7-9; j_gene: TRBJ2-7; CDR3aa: CSSATTSGGALVFYEQYF; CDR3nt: TGTTCCAGCGCTACGACTAGCGGGGGGGCCTTGGTGTTCTACGAGCAGTACTTC
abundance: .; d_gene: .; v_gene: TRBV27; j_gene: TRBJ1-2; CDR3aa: CASRGGSDGYGYTF; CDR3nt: TGTGCCAGCAGAGGAGGGAGTGATGGCTATGGCTACACCTTC
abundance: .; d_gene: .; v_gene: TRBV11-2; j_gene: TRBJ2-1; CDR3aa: CASSLAGDSNEQFF; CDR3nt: TGTGCCAGCAGCTTGGCAGGGGATTCCAATGAGCAGTTCTTC
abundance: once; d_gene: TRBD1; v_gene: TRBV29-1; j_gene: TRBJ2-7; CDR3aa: CSVLGTGRLYEQYF; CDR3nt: TGCAGCGTTCTCGGGACAGGGCGACTCTACGAGCAGTACTTC
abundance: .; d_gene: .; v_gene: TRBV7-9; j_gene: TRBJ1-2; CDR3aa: CASNPEESYGYTF; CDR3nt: TGTGCCAGCAACCCGGAGGAAAGCTATGGCTACACCTTC
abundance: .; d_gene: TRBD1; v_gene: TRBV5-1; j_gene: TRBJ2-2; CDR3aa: CASSFNGQANTGELFF; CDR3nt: TGCGCCAGCAGCTTCAACGGACAGGCAAACACCGGGGAGCTGTTTTTT
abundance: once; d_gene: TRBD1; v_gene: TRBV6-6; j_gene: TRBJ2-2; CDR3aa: CASSFYQGATGELFF; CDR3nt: TGTGCCAGCAGCTTCTATCAGGGGGCCACCGGGGAGCTGTTTTTT
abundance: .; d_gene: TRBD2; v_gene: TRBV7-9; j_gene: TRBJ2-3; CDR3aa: CASSLRLAGMKSTDTQYF; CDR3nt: TGTGCCAGCAGCCTCCGACTAGCGGGAATGAAGAGCACAGATACGCAGTATTTT
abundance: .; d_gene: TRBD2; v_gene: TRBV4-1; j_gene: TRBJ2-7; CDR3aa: CASSQGSTSGDYYEQYF; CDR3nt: TGCGCCAGCAGCCAAGGGTCTACTAGCGGAGACTACTACGAGCAGTACTTC
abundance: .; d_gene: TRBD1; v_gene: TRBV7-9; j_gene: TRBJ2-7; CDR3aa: CASSLNQGVTESPYF; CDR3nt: TGTGCCAGCAGCTTAAACCAGGGGGTCACAGAATCCCCGTACTTC
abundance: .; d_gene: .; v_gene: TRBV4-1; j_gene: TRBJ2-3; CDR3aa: CASSQDWNLGLITDTQYF; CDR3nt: TGCGCCAGCAGCCAAGATTGGAATTTAGGACTTATCACAGATACGCAGTATTTT
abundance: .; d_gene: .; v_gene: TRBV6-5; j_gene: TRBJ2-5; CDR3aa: CASRPGNTGETQYF; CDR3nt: TGTGCCAGCCGCCCCGGGAACACGGGAGAGACCCAGTACTTC
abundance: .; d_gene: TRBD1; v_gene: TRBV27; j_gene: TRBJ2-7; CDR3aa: CASSLSTGTYEQYF; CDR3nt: TGTGCCAGCAGTTTATCGACAGGGACCTACGAGCAGTACTTC
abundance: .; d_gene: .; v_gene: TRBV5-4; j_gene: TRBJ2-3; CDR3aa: CASSHLLDPATDTQYF; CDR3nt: TGTGCCAGCAGCCACCTACTAGACCCCGCCACAGATACGCAGTATTTT
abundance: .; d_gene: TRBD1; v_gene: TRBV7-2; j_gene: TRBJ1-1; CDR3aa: CASSRQGRDTEAFF; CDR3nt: TGTGCCAGCAGCCGACAGGGTAGAGACACTGAAGCTTTCTTT
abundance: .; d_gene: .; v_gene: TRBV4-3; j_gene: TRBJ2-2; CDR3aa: CASSQELGPTGELFF; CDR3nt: TGCGCCAGCAGCCAAGAGCTAGGCCCAACCGGGGAGCTGTTTTTT
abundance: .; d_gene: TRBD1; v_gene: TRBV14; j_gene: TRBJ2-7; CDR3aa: CASSQGGGTGTTYEQYF; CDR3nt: TGTGCCAGCAGCCAAGGGGGGGGGACAGGGACAACCTACGAGCAGTACTTC
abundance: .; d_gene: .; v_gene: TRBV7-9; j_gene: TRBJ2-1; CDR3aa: CASSLGAREQFF; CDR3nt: TGTGCCAGCAGCTTAGGGGCGCGCGAGCAGTTCTTC
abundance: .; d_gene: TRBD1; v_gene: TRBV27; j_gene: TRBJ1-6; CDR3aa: CASSPNPGQVNSPLHF; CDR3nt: TGTGCCAGCAGTCCCAACCCTGGACAGGTTAATTCACCCCTCCACTTT
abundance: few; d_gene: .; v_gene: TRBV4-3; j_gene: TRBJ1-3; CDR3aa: CASSPEGAMEGNTIYF; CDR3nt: TGCGCCAGCAGCCCGGAAGGGGCCATGGAGGGAAACACCATATATTTT
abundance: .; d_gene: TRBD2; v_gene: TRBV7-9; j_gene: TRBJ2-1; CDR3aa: CASSQAGGPYNEQFF; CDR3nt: TGTGCCAGCAGCCAAGCGGGGGGGCCCTACAATGAGCAGTTCTTC
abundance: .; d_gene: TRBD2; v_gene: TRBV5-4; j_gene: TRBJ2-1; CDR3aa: CASSESGGRPINNEQFF; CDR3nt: TGTGCCAGCAGCGAGTCGGGAGGGCGGCCTATCAACAATGAGCAGTTCTTC
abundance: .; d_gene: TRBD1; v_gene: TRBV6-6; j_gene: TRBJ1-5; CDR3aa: CASRGQGELSNQPQHF; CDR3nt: TGTGCCAGCAGGGGACAGGGAGAATTGAGCAATCAGCCCCAGCATTTT
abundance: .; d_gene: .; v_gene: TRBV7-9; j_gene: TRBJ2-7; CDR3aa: CASSSTGSPSREQYF; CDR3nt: TGTGCCAGCAGCTCTACCGGATCTCCTTCTAGGGAGCAGTACTTC
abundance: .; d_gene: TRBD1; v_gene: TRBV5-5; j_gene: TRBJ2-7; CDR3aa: CASSLASGGSTSYEQYF; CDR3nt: TGTGCCAGCAGCTTGGCGTCAGGGGGCAGCACTTCCTACGAGCAGTACTTC
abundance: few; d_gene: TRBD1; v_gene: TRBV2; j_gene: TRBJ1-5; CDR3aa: CASSKGQGVGSNQPQHF; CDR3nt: TGTGCCAGCAGTAAAGGACAGGGGGTGGGTAGCAATCAGCCCCAGCATTTT
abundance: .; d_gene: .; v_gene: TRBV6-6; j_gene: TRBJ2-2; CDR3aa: CASSYSIDSGELFF; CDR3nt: TGTGCCAGCAGTTACTCGATAGATTCCGGGGAGCTGTTTTTT
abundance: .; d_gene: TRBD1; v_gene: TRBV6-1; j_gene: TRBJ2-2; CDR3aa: CASRRTGGAGELFF; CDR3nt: TGTGCCAGCAGGCGGACAGGGGGCGCCGGGGAGCTGTTTTTT
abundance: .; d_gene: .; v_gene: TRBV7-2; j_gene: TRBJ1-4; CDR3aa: CASSLDIGGGKKLFF; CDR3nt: TGTGCCAGCAGCTTAGATATTGGGGGGGGAAAAAAACTGTTTTTT
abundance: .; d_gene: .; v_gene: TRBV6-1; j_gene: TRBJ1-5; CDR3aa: CASSGTIGRSGNQPQHF; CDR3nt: TGTGCCAGCAGTGGGACCATTGGGCGTAGCGGCAATCAGCCCCAGCATTTT
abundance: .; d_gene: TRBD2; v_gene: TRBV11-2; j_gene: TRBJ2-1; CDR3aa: CASSFTSGAYNEQFF; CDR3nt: TGTGCCAGCAGCTTTACTAGCGGGGCTTACAATGAGCAGTTCTTC
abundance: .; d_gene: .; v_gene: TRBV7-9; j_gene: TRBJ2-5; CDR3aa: CASSLREGGRETQYF; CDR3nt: TGTGCCAGCAGTCTCCGCGAAGGGGGACGGGAGACCCAGTACTTC
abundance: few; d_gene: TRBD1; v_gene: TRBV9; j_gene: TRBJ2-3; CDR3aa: CASSVGSGPGQIITDTQYF; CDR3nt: TGTGCCAGCAGCGTAGGGTCTGGACCGGGACAGATAATAACAGATACGCAGTATTTT
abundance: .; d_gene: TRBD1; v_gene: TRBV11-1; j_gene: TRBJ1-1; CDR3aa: CASSLGQGDTEAFF; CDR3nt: TGTGCCAGCAGCTTGGGACAGGGTGACACTGAAGCTTTCTTT
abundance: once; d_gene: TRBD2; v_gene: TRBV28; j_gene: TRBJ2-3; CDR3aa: CASSLVGSSGIRVDTQYF; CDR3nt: TGTGCCAGCAGTTTAGTAGGGAGTAGCGGGATCAGGGTTGATACGCAGTATTTT
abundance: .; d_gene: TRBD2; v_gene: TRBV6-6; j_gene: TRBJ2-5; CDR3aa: CASRQQLAGEETQYF; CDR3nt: TGTGCCAGCAGACAACAACTAGCGGGAGAAGAGACCCAGTACTTC
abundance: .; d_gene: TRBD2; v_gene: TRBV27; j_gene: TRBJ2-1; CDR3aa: CASSILTSGGSYNEQFF; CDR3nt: TGTGCCAGCAGTATCCTGACTAGCGGGGGGTCCTACAATGAGCAGTTCTTC
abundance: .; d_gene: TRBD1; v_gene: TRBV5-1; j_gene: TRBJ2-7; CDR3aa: CASSLGAGDRGRRVF; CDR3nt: TGCGCCAGCAGCTTGGGGGCTGGGGACAGGGGGCGAAGAGTCTTC
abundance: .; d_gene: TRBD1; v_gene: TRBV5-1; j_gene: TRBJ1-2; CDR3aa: CASSFGQGTGYTF; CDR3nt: TGCGCCAGCAGCTTCGGACAGGGGACTGGCTACACCTTC
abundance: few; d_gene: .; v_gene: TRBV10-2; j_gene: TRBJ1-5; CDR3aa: CASSGEGQRLYSNQPQHF; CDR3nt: TGCGCCAGCAGCGGTGAAGGACAGAGACTTTATAGCAATCAGCCCCAGCATTTT
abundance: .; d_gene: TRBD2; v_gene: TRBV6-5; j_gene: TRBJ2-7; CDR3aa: CASSYSAGVAYYEQYF; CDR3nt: TGTGCCAGCAGTTACTCGGCGGGGGTCGCCTATTACGAGCAGTACTTC